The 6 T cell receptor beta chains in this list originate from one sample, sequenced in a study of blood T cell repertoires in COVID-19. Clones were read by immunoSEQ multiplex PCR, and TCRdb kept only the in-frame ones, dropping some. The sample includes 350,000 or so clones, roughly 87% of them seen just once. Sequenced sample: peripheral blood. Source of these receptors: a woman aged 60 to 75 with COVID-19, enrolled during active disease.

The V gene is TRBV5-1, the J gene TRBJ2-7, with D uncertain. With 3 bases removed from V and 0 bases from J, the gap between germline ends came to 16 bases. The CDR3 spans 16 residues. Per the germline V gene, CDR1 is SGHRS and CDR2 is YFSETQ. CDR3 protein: CASSSSPSESSYEQYF. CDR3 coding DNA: TGCGCCAGCAGCTCCTCACCTTCTGAGAGCTCCTACGAGCAGTACTTC.

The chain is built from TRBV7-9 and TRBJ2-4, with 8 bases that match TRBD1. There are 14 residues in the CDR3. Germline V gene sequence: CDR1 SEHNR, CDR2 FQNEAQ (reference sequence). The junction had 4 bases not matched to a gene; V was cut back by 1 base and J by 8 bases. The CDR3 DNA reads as TGTGCCAGCAGCTTAGGACAGGGGTGGGACATTCAGTACTTC. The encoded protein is CASSLGQGWDIQYF.

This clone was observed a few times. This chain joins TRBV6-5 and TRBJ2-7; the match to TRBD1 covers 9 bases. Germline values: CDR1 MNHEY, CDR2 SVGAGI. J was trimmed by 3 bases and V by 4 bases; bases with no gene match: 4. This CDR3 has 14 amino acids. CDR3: CASSSGQGFYEQYF. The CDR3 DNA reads TGTGCCAGCAGTTCGGGACAGGGTTTCTACGAGCAGTACTTC.

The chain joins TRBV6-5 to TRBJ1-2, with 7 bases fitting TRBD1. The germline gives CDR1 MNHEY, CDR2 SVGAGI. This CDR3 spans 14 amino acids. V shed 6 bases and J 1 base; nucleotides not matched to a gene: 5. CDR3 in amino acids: CASSLAGGNYGYTF. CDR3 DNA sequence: TGTGCCAGCAGCTTGGCAGGGGGTAACTATGGCTACACCTTC.

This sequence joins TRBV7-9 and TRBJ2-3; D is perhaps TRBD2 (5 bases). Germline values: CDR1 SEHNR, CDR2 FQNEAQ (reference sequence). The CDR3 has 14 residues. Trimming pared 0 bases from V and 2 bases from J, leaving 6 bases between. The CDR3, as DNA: TGTGCCAGCAGCTTAGCTCTAGCCACAGATACGCAGTATTTT. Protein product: CASSLALATDTQYF.

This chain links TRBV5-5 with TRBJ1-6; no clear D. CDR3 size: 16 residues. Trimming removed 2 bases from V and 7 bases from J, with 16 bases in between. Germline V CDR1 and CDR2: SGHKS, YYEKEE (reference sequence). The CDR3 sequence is CASSLRPVRRNSPLHF. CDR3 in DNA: TGTGCCAGCAGCTTAAGGCCGGTGCGGAGAAATTCACCCCTCCACTTT.